What follows are 8 T cell receptor beta chains derived from one specimen sequenced in a study of metastatic and nonmetastatic thyroid tumors. TCRdb re-analyzed the PCR reads through MiXCR. The table has around 23,000 clones, about 24% seen once; the top ten hold about 18%. All patients were untreated before thyroid surgery. The material sequenced was blood. Receptors originate from a male donor with papillary thyroid cancer or a benign thyroid nodule (not recorded which). Some clones in this sample may be carry-over from other donors' samples.

The CDR3 sequence is CASSSSRQMGLNEQYF. The CDR3 region has the DNA TGTGCCAGCAGTTCCAGCAGACAGATGGGGCTTAACGAGCAGTACTTC. The chain recombines TRBV6-2 or TRBV6-3 with TRBJ2-7, with D possibly matching TRBD1 (5 bases). Trimming pared 4 bases from V and 5 bases from J, leaving 21 bases between. CDR3 size: 16 residues. In germline, CDR1 is MNHEY, CDR2 SVGEGT.

This clone was seen at least ten times. V and J are TRBV20-1 and TRBJ1-6; a possible D gene is TRBD1 (6 bases). In germline, CDR1 is DFQATT, CDR2 SNEGSKA (reference sequence). This CDR3 is built from 15 residues. The V gene lost 5 bases and the J gene lost 0 bases, with 11 bases spanning the gap. CDR3 protein: CSAFGQSSYNSPLHF. The CDR3 DNA is TGCAGTGCTTTCGGACAGAGCTCCTATAATTCACCCCTCCACTTT.

The CDR3: CASSSSWLAGGLNEQFF. CDR3 DNA: TGTGCCAGCAGCTCGTCTTGGCTAGCGGGAGGCCTCAATGAGCAGTTCTTC. V gene TRBV11-2 combines with J gene TRBJ2-1; 11 bases agree with TRBD2. The germline CDR1 and CDR2 sequences are SGHAT and FQNNGV. The CDR3 sequence is 17 residues long. The trim removed 4 bases at V and 6 bases at J, leaving 11 bases unmatched.

Ten or more counts support this clone. The V call is TRBV9, the J call TRBJ2-2; no definite D call. Germline assignment: CDR1 SGDLS and CDR2 YYNGEE. CDR3 length: 11 residues. Between the trimmed V and J ends, which lost 4 bases and 4 bases, there was a span of 2 bases. CDR3 DNA: TGTGCCAGCAGCACCACCGGGGAGCTGTTTTTT. This codes for CASSTTGELFF.

A remark on this clone: No conserved phenylalanine or tryptophan ends this CDR3, so it is likely a read error. CDR3 protein: CASSSQSRMGSEKLFL. The DNA of the CDR3 is TGTGCCAGCAGCTCGCAGTCTCGAATGGGTAGCGAAAAACTGTTTTTG. This chain connects TRBV7-8 to TRBJ1-4; D not resolved. The CDR3 length is 16 residues. Trimming shortened V by 4 bases and J by 8 bases, and 20 bases separated the two germline ends. Germline loops: CDR1 SGHVS, CDR2 FQNEAQ.

There are many counts of this clone. The chain employs TRBV5-1 and TRBJ2-3; tentative D call: TRBD2 (5 bases). This CDR3 spans 19 amino acids. The germline CDR1 and CDR2 sequences are SGHRS and YFSETQ. With 1 base removed from V and 0 bases from J, the gap between germline ends came to 21 bases. This chain's CDR3 is CASSLIGSLLMVSTDTQYF. The CDR3 DNA reads as TGCGCCAGCAGCTTGATAGGGAGTTTACTTATGGTTAGCACAGATACGCAGTATTTT. The full variable domain, with the rest looked up from reference TRBV5-1 and TRBJ2-3, is KAGVTQTPRYLIKTRGQQVTLSCSPISGHRSVSWYQQTPGQGLQFLFEYFSETQRNKGNFPGRFSGRQFSNSRSEMNVSTLELGDSALYLCASSLIGSLLMVSTDTQYFGPGTRLTVL.

This clone was observed at least ten times. This chain joins TRBV7-9 and TRBJ2-7, with 8 positions matching TRBD2. V shed 1 base, J shed 2 bases, and the junction held 7 bases outside the gene matches. CDR3 length equals 16 residues. CDR1 and CDR2 from the germline V gene are SEHNR and FQNEAQ (reference sequence). The DNA of the CDR3 is TGTGCCAGCAGCTTAGTTTCGGGGGGGAAGGCCTACGAGCAGTACTTC. This codes for CASSLVSGGKAYEQYF.

This clone has only a few counts. V is TRBV27 and J is TRBJ2-1; D gene ambiguous. V was shortened by 3 bases and J by 6 bases, with 9 bases between the two germline ends. Germline assignment: CDR1 MNHEY and CDR2 SMNVEV (reference sequence). This CDR3 is built from 13 residues. This CDR3 reads CASSFGGVNEQFF. CDR3 bases: TGTGCCAGCAGTTTCGGTGGGGTCAATGAGCAGTTCTTC.